The next 14 T cell receptor beta chains were all read from a single sample in a study of siplizumab effects on memory and regulatory T cells. Sequencing used immunoSEQ multiplex PCR; TCRdb keeps in-frame clones, though not all of them. The sample contains approximately 100,000 clones, around 90% of which appear only once. Sequenced sample: Tregs sorted from blood. These receptors all come from a human donor in good health.

V usage is TRBV15 and J usage is TRBJ2-2; D gene ambiguous. The germline V gene has CDR1 LNHNV and CDR2 YYDKDF (reference sequence). The CDR3 runs 14 residues. V was trimmed by 7 bases and J by 5 bases, leaving 14 bases between them. The CDR3 here is CATNLGLRTGELFF. DNA of the CDR3: TGTGCCACCAACTTAGGTTTGAGGACCGGGGAGCTGTTTTTT.

In its sample, this clone was seen once. The chain employs TRBV29-1 and TRBJ2-2; D is unresolved. The V and J ends lost 7 bases and 2 bases respectively, with 20 bases between them. This CDR3 spans 16 amino acids. Germline V CDR1 and CDR2: SQVTM, ANQGSEA. The CDR3 here is CSAKLPQAKNTGELFF. The CDR3 nucleotides are TGCAGCGCTAAACTACCGCAAGCGAAAAACACCGGGGAGCTGTTTTTT.

This clone turned up a few times. The V gene is TRBV7-9, the J gene TRBJ1-5, with a tentative D call TRBD1 (5 bases). Germline V CDR1 and CDR2: SEHNR, FQNEAQ (reference sequence). The CDR3 has 14 amino acids. Trimming took off 5 bases at V and 0 bases at J, with 8 bases between the two ends. The CDR3 loop reads CASSRGDSNQPQHF. The DNA of the CDR3 is TGTGCCAGCAGCCGGGGGGATAGCAATCAGCCCCAGCATTTT.

The CDR3 spells CASSPFGRNNEKLFF. The CDR3 nucleotides are TGTGCCAGCTCTCCTTTCGGGCGAAATAATGAAAAACTGTTTTTT. The chain links TRBV18 to TRBJ1-4; no clear D. Germline assignment: CDR1 KGHSH and CDR2 LQKENI. V gave up 6 bases and J gave up 4 bases, with 15 bases separating them. This CDR3 comprises 15 residues. The full variable domain, in which reference TRBV18 and TRBJ1-4 provide the parts outside the CDR3, is NAGVMQNPRHLVRRRGQEARLRCSPMKGHSHVYWYRQLPEEGLKFMVYLQKENIIDESGMPKERFSAEFPKEGPSILRIQQVVRGDSAAYFCASSPFGRNNEKLFFGSGTQLSVL.

V is TRBV6-1 and J is TRBJ2-2; D is uncertain. Germline V gene lookup returns CDR1 MNHNS and CDR2 SASEGT. V was clipped by 3 bases and J by 3 bases, with 5 bases between them. The CDR3 is 13 residues long. CDR3 protein: CASSETYTGELFF. DNA of the CDR3: TGTGCCAGCAGTGAGACGTACACCGGGGAGCTGTTTTTT.

This chain connects TRBV5-1 to TRBJ1-2, with 9 bases aligning to TRBD1. V shed 2 bases and J 6 bases; nucleotides not matched to a gene: 8. CDR3 length: 15 residues. Germline assignment: CDR1 SGHRS and CDR2 YFSETQ. CDR3 nucleotide sequence: TGCGCCAGCAGCTTAGGACAGGGGTATTTCAATGGCTACACCTTC. This codes for CASSLGQGYFNGYTF.

The chain employs TRBV6-1 and TRBJ1-2; D not certain. The CDR3 covers 13 residues. Germline V CDR1 and CDR2: MNHNS, SASEGT. The V end lost 3 bases, the J end lost 4 bases, and 9 bases lay between the germline ends. CDR3 coding DNA: TGTGCCAGCAGTGACAGTTACCTCTATGGCTACACCTTC. Amino acids: CASSDSYLYGYTF.

The V and J genes are TRBV29-1 and TRBJ1-1; D is perhaps TRBD1 (6 bases). The CDR3 spans 14 residues. Trimming removed 7 bases from V and 4 bases from J, with 19 bases in between. Per the germline V gene, CDR1 is SQVTM and CDR2 is ANQGSEA. Written as DNA, the CDR3 is TGCAGCGCCCTGAGAGGGGGGCTGGGCACTGAAGCTTTCTTT. This gives the protein CSALRGGLGTEAFF.

This chain links TRBV5-8 with TRBJ2-3; 9 bases map to TRBD2. Germline trimming cut 4 bases from V and 8 bases from J; bases unmatched to any gene: 14. CDR3 size: 16 residues. CDR1 is SGHTS and CDR2 is YDEGEE in the germline V gene. The CDR3 nucleotides read TGTGCCAGCAGCCCTGACGCGGGAGGGCCTCTAGTTACGCAGTATTTT. Translating gives CASSPDAGGPLVTQYF.

The chain links TRBV28 to TRBJ1-4, with 7 nucleotides matching TRBD1. V shed 6 bases and J 7 bases; nucleotides not matched to a gene: 5. The CDR3 runs 13 residues. The V gene's germline CDR1 is MDHEN and CDR2 SYDVKM. The CDR3 nucleotides read TGTGCCAGCAGCCTGCGGGACAGTGAAAAACTGTTTTTT. This encodes CASSLRDSEKLFF.

The J gene is TRBJ2-1, the V gene TRBV5-1; D is ambiguous. Per germline, CDR1 SGHRS and CDR2 YFSETQ. Trimming stripped 2 bases from V and 8 bases from J, with 11 bases between. The CDR3 totals 13 residues. This CDR3 is CASSFPLFDEQFF. The CDR3, as DNA: TGCGCCAGCAGCTTTCCTCTCTTCGATGAGCAGTTCTTC. Supplemented by reference TRBV5-1 and TRBJ2-1, the full variable domain reads KAGVTQTPRYLIKTRGQQVTLSCSPISGHRSVSWYQQTPGQGLQFLFEYFSETQRNKGNFPGRFSGRQFSNSRSEMNVSTLELGDSALYLCASSFPLFDEQFFGPGTRLTVL.

The chain recombines TRBV7-2 with TRBJ2-7, with 9 bases aligning to TRBD2. The ends lost 1 base at V and 4 bases at J; junction bases unmatched: 8. Germline CDR1 and CDR2: SGHTA and FQGNSA. The CDR3 has 16 amino acids. This CDR3 reads CASSLGGAGGLYEQYF. The CDR3, as DNA: TGTGCCAGCAGCTTAGGTGGAGCGGGAGGACTTTACGAGCAGTACTTC.

The chain carries TRBV15 and TRBJ2-7; a weak D match, TRBD2 (5 bases). Trimming left V 0 bases short and J 0 bases short, with 9 bases between. CDR3 length: 15 amino acids. Germline CDR1 LNHNV, CDR2 YYDKDF (reference sequence). CDR3 sequence reads: CATSRDPGSSYEQYF. CDR3 coding DNA: TGTGCCACCAGCAGAGATCCGGGGAGCTCCTACGAGCAGTACTTC.

J is TRBJ2-3 and V is TRBV6-6; 7 bases agree with TRBD2. Germline V gives CDR1 MNHNY, CDR2 SVGAGI (reference sequence). Trimming took 6 bases from V and 4 from J; bases not matched to a gene: 13. This CDR3 is built from 16 residues. CDR3 coding DNA: TGTGCCAGCAGACCACCCCACCGGGAGGTGTCAGATACGCAGTATTTT. Translated: CASRPPHREVSDTQYF.